One sample yielded the 23 T cell receptor beta chains listed below, sequenced in a study of beta chain features in type 1 diabetes. Expressed TCRB transcripts got sequenced, as all isolated RNA was reverse transcribed. Repertoires were generated with immunoSEQ multiplex PCR, while TCRdb's copy carries only in-frame clones and drops some. Of hundreds of thousands of clones in the sample, around 15% are singletons; the top ten hold more than 0.08%. What was sequenced was naive CD4+ T cells from blood. These receptors were collected from a man younger than 35 in good health.

The chain joins TRBV4-3 to TRBJ2-7, with 10 bases fitting TRBD2. Per the germline V gene, CDR1 is LGHNA and CDR2 is YSLEER. The V and J ends lost 0 bases and 11 bases, in that order; junction bases with no gene match: 10. The CDR3 spans 15 residues. The CDR3 reads CASSQDPSSGGREYF. The CDR3 nucleotides read TGCGCCAGCAGCCAAGATCCGTCTAGCGGGGGCCGGGAGTACTTC.

This clone was picked up a small number of times. The chain couples TRBV14 to TRBJ1-2, with a tentative D call TRBD1 (5 bases). The CDR3 spans 15 residues. Trimming left V 3 bases short and J 2 bases short, with 13 bases between. Germline V CDR1 and CDR2: SGHDN, FVKESK. This chain's CDR3 is CASSHSGSGNYGYTF. The DNA of the CDR3 is TGTGCCAGCAGCCATTCGGGCTCAGGGAACTATGGCTACACCTTC. The full variable domain, with the rest looked up from reference TRBV14 and TRBJ1-2, is EAGVTQFPSHSVIEKGQTVTLRCDPISGHDNLYWYRRVMGKEIKFLLHFVKESKQDESGMPNNRFLAERTGGTYSTLKVQPAELEDSGVYFCASSHSGSGNYGYTFGSGTRLTVV.

In this sample, this clone turned up a few times. The V and J genes are TRBV4-3 and TRBJ1-2; 9 bases fit TRBD1. Germline values: CDR1 LGHNA, CDR2 YSLEER. The CDR3 loop spans 15 amino acids. V shed 5 bases, J shed 3 bases, and the junction held 7 bases outside the gene matches. The CDR3 here is CASSGAGDRDYGYTF. The CDR3 DNA sequence: TGCGCCAGCAGCGGAGCAGGGGACAGGGACTATGGCTACACCTTC.

The rearrangement joins TRBV7-2 to TRBJ2-5; D gene unclear. Germline CDR1 reads SGHTA; CDR2 reads FQGNSA. V lost 7 bases to trimming and J lost 1 base, with 10 bases between them. The CDR3 contains 13 residues. The CDR3 sequence: CASTRTSQETQYF. The CDR3 coding sequence is TGTGCCAGCACCAGGACGAGCCAAGAGACCCAGTACTTC. The full variable domain, in which reference TRBV7-2 and TRBJ2-5 provide the parts outside the CDR3, is GAGVSQSPSNKVTEKGKDVELRCDPISGHTALYWYRQSLGQGLEFLIYFQGNSAPDKSGLPSDRFSAERTGGSVSTLTIQRTQQEDSAVYLCASTRTSQETQYFGPGTRLLVL.

This clone appeared many times. This chain links TRBV7-9 with TRBJ2-7; D call uncertain. Germline-derived CDR1 and CDR2 are SEHNR and FQNEAQ (reference sequence). The CDR3 totals 14 residues. Trimming shortened V by 4 bases and J by 3 bases, and 13 bases separated the two germline ends. CDR3 sequence: CASSYNSVGYEQYF. CDR3 nucleotide sequence: TGTGCCAGCAGCTACAACAGTGTTGGCTACGAGCAGTACTTC.

This rearrangement joins TRBV9 to TRBJ1-2; D not resolved. Germline V gene lookup returns CDR1 SGDLS and CDR2 YYNGEE. This CDR3 is 9 amino acids long. V was clipped by 7 bases and J by 9 bases, with 7 bases between them. The CDR3 bases are TGTGCCAGCTCCCCGAGCTACACCTTC. This codes for CASSPSYTF.

The table lists this clone with a few counts. CDR3 sequence: CASSVGRESYNEQFF. In DNA, the CDR3 is TGTGCCAGCTCAGTTGGCAGGGAATCCTACAATGAGCAGTTCTTC. V and J are TRBV18 and TRBJ2-1; D might be TRBD1 (5 bases). V was pared by 5 bases and J by 1 base, with 12 bases between. In germline, CDR1 is KGHSH, CDR2 LQKENI. The CDR3 has 15 residues.

This chain joins TRBV7-8 and TRBJ1-5; tentative D call: TRBD1 (6 bases). V was cut by 1 base and J by 5 bases, with 9 bases left in between. CDR3 size: 14 residues. Germline CDR1 reads SGHVS; CDR2 reads FQNEAQ. The CDR3 region has the DNA TGTGCCAGCAGCTTAGTGCGGACAGATCAGCCCCAGCATTTT. It translates to CASSLVRTDQPQHF.

This clone was counted only a few times. This chain uses TRBV5-4 with TRBJ2-3, with a weak D call TRBD1 (6 bases). The germline CDR1 and CDR2 sequences are SGHNT and YYREEE (reference sequence). The V end was cut by 0 bases, the J end by 3 bases, with 11 bases between. The CDR3 length is 15 residues. The CDR3 region is CASSLATGSTDTQYF. CDR3 nucleotides: TGTGCCAGCAGCTTGGCGACAGGTTCGACAGATACGCAGTATTTT.

The rearrangement uses TRBV9 and TRBJ2-1; D is undetermined. Trimming left V 4 bases short and J 9 bases short, with 14 bases between. The CDR3 loop spans 13 amino acids. The germline gives CDR1 SGDLS, CDR2 YYNGEE. This CDR3 is CASSPRPESEQFF. CDR3 sequence (DNA): TGTGCCAGCAGCCCCAGACCAGAAAGTGAGCAGTTCTTC.

J is TRBJ2-2 and V is TRBV30; D perhaps matches TRBD2 (6 bases). There are 13 residues in the CDR3. Deletions cut 3 bases from V and 6 bases from J, with 11 bases between. Germline V CDR1 and CDR2: GTSNPN, SVGIG (reference sequence). The CDR3 loop reads CAWRPGEAGELFF. In DNA, the CDR3 is TGTGCCTGGAGGCCGGGGGAGGCCGGGGAGCTGTTTTTT.

The chain is built from TRBV4-3 and TRBJ1-5; D unclear. V lost 1 base and J 3 bases, leaving 10 bases between the germline ends. Germline-derived CDR1 and CDR2 are LGHNA and YSLEER. The CDR3 is made up of 15 amino acids. The CDR3 is CASSQAIEVNQPQHF. DNA of the CDR3: TGCGCCAGCAGCCAAGCGATCGAAGTCAATCAGCCCCAGCATTTT.

The rearrangement joins TRBV7-2 to TRBJ1-1; D is unclear. Per germline, CDR1 SGHTA and CDR2 FQGNSA. V was shortened by 2 bases and J by 1 base, with 11 bases between the two germline ends. The CDR3 is 15 residues long. CDR3 loop: CASSLLGSGNTEAFF. DNA for the CDR3: TGTGCCAGCAGCTTACTCGGCTCCGGGAACACTGAAGCTTTCTTT.

This chain uses TRBV18 with TRBJ2-7, with 7 bases lining up with TRBD2. The germline gives CDR1 KGHSH, CDR2 LQKENI. The J segment lost 6 bases and the V segment lost 4 bases, leaving 12 bases of the junction unmatched. CDR3 length equals 15 residues. DNA of the CDR3: TGTGCCAGCTCACTTTCCGAACTAGCGCTAGGCGAGCAGTACTTC. Protein product: CASSLSELALGEQYF.

This clone occurred a few times. Other nucleotide sequences in the sample specify the same CDR3. The genes are TRBV9 and TRBJ2-2, with D unclear. Trimming took 0 bases from V and 0 from J, leaving 6 bases between them. This CDR3 is built from 15 residues. Germline V gene lookup returns CDR1 SGDLS and CDR2 YYNGEE. CDR3 loop: CASSVATANTGELFF. As DNA, the CDR3 is TGTGCCAGCAGCGTAGCCACAGCGAACACCGGGGAGCTGTTTTTT.

J is TRBJ2-7 and V is TRBV6-6; 10 bases line up with TRBD2. The CDR3 has 15 amino acids. Germline V gene lookup returns CDR1 MNHNY and CDR2 SVGAGI (reference sequence). Losses at the gene ends were 5 bases for V and 2 bases for J; bases not matched to a gene: 6. The CDR3 protein is CASSPTLAGAYEQYF. Here the CDR3 DNA reads TGTGCCAGCAGTCCAACCCTAGCGGGAGCCTACGAGCAGTACTTC.

This clone has just a few counts. This sample includes further DNA sequences coding for the same CDR3. This chain uses TRBV5-4 with TRBJ2-1, with D unresolved. The V gene lost 0 bases and the J gene lost 0 bases, with 7 bases spanning the gap. There are 15 residues in the CDR3. CDR1 and CDR2 (germline): SGHNT, YYREEE (reference sequence). CDR3 loop: CASSLGQSSYNEQFF. The CDR3 DNA is TGTGCCAGCAGCTTGGGTCAGAGCTCCTACAATGAGCAGTTCTTC.

This clone was seen only a few times. The chain uses TRBV28 and TRBJ1-2; D is possibly TRBD1 (6 bases). Trimming removed 5 bases from V and 4 bases from J, with 11 bases in between. Germline-derived CDR1 and CDR2 are MDHEN and SYDVKM. CDR3 length: 13 amino acids. CDR3 DNA sequence: TGTGCCAGCAGTCCCGGGACACTCTATGGCTACACCTTC. Residues: CASSPGTLYGYTF.

This clone was picked up a small number of times. The chain joins TRBV6-1 to TRBJ1-5; tentatively, D is TRBD1 (5 bases). The V end was cut by 2 bases, the J end by 3 bases, with 11 bases between. The V gene's germline CDR1 is MNHNS and CDR2 SASEGT. The CDR3 extends over 15 amino acids. CDR3 residues: CASSESGVNNQPQHF. CDR3 sequence (DNA): TGTGCCAGCAGTGAATCGGGGGTTAACAATCAGCCCCAGCATTTT.

The CDR3 bases are TGTGCCAGCAGTTATAGTCCGGGCAGAAGCTATAATTCACCCCTCCACTTT. Protein product: CASSYSPGRSYNSPLHF. This chain joins TRBV6-4 and TRBJ1-6; D unclear. This CDR3 contains 17 residues. V shed 5 bases and J shed 3 bases, with 17 bases lying between them. The germline V gene has CDR1 MRHNA and CDR2 SNTAGT.

The table lists this clone with a few counts. This rearrangement joins TRBV11-3 to TRBJ2-3; 10 bases fit TRBD2. Trimming cost V 2 bases and J 6 bases; bases outside gene matches: 5. The CDR3 covers 15 residues. Germline V lookup: CDR1 SGHNT, CDR2 YENEEA. CDR3 in DNA: TGTGCCAGCAGCTTAACTAGCGGGGTATGGGATACGCAGTATTTT. It yields the protein CASSLTSGVWDTQYF.

The J gene is TRBJ2-7, the V gene TRBV18; D is perhaps TRBD2 (6 bases). CDR3 length: 14 residues. V shed 6 bases and J shed 4 bases, with 16 bases lying between them. Germline CDR1 KGHSH, CDR2 LQKENI. The CDR3 bases are TGTGCCAGCTCTCTGGACTCCGGGGGATACGAGCAGTACTTC. Residues: CASSLDSGGYEQYF. Based on the CDR3 plus reference TRBV18 and TRBJ2-7, the full variable domain is NAGVMQNPRHLVRRRGQEARLRCSPMKGHSHVYWYRQLPEEGLKFMVYLQKENIIDESGMPKERFSAEFPKEGPSILRIQQVVRGDSAAYFCASSLDSGGYEQYFGPGTRLTVT.

This clone was detected a few times. The chain joins TRBV5-1 to TRBJ2-2, with D maybe TRBD2 (6 bases). Trimming removed 1 base at V and 6 bases at J, with 10 bases between. The CDR3 totals 14 residues. Germline V gene data show CDR1 as SGHRS and CDR2 as YFSETQ. The CDR3 sequence: CASSLSTGAGELFF. CDR3 bases: TGCGCCAGCAGCTTGTCCACGGGGGCCGGGGAGCTGTTTTTT.